This T cell receptor (beta chain) was obtained from a study of blood T cells in healthy people across ages (dated by TCRdb to 2013 to 2016). Context from the whole study: In model experiments, template switching captured about one uniquely barcoded TCR beta cDNA molecule for every two T cells. To track age-related changes in TCR beta repertoire diversity, the study relied on deep sequencing normalized with unique cDNA molecular identifiers. Donors of different ages were randomly distributed across sequencing lanes to avoid experimental bias. Using the same blood draw, the study looked at two additional independent replicas of 1 million unique cDNA reads for two donors, one aged 18 to 30 and the other aged 80 or older. The donors were divided into four age groups: young (average around 17 years), middle-aged (approximately 41), aged (under 70) and long-lived (more than 75).

About this clonotype: The antigen it recognizes is unknown. Per-base qualities were not stored, and no clone one base away is much larger.

The protocol used for the library was 5' RACE. The instrument given in TCRdb is Illumina HiSeq 2500. A second about 7 to 11 cycle PCR used a sample-barcoded 5' primer and a J-beta primer mix. A unique molecular identifier was introduced onto each TCR beta cDNA molecule by a template-switch 5' adaptor carrying 12 random nucleotides. Each sample yielded at least 3 million CDR3-containing paired-end reads. First-strand cDNA was synthesized from all RNA with the Mint cDNA synthesis kit, primed by a TRBC-specific oligonucleotide. All cDNA was treated with uracil-DNA glycosylase and then went through a first 18-cycle PCR with the universal primers M1SS and BC2_uni_R. The paper's data handling went like this. Each sample was normalized by randomly selecting 1 million high-quality reads, each carrying a distinct molecular identifier. Reads sharing molecular identifiers were discarded rather than binned into consensus sequences. MiTCR, set to a Q25 quality threshold and the strictest error-elimination algorithm, was used for CDR3 identification, clonotype clustering and error correction. A nonparametric unseen species model using Euler transformation provided a lower-bound estimate of total TCR beta diversity. TCRdb trimmed the raw reads at Q25, called clones with MiXCR and kept productive beta chains. Identical CDR3 proteins give one entry, which carries the most common genes and DNA. None of the V and J calls come from the authors' own analysis; TCRdb made them. This sample is represented by 1.5 million or so distinct CDR3 sequences; 35% to 45% of them were singletons. 4% of the sample belongs to the ten largest clones.

Study-level results and caveats: There was a strong correlation between observed TCR beta diversity and the percentage of naive T cells measured by flow cytometry. Compared with the aged group, more naive CD4+ T cells, fewer expanded clones and increased TCR diversity were shown by the long-lived group, suggesting age selection. Since profiling was done on bulk unsorted PBMCs, naive and antigen-experienced compartments could not be conclusively compared. As age increased, observed TCR beta diversity per million T cells dropped in a roughly linear way, and a significant reduction was already evident by age 40. Estimates of total diversity from one million sequenced T cells were regarded as lower bounds and underestimates. Because donor CMV infection status was unknown, age-related changes in expanded clonotypes were potentially confounded.

Sequences LGHNA (CDR1) and YSLEER (CDR2) are obtained from the germline V gene. Reading from cysteine to phenylalanine, the CDR3 counts 13 amino acids. This entry keeps only the CDR3 DNA: 39 bases, framed from base 1. V lost 2 bases and J lost 5 bases; the stretch between them is 9 bases long. Donors were 39 systemically healthy Caucasian individuals from Russia aged 6 to 90 years. Each donor gave approximately 9.3 milliliters of peripheral blood, collected into EDTA-treated Vacutainer tubes. Ficoll-Paque density-gradient centrifugation was used to isolate PBMCs, with at least 6.5 million per sample. Trizol reagent was used to extract total RNA from PBMCs, with at least 5.5 micrograms per sample. The percentages of naive CD45RAhigh/CD27high T cells were determined by flow cytometry on a PBMC aliquot from every donor.

The TCR comes from a woman aged 18-29 years in good health. The rearranged chain carries TRBV4-3 and TRBJ1-2; no D gene is confidently identified. Input material: blood. The CDR3 protein: CASSQKPLYGYTF. The DNA is as follows: TGCGCCAGCAGCCAAAAGCCCCTTTATGGCTACACCTTC.